This entry features one T cell receptor (beta chain) sequence. These data originate in a study of control samples from healthy donors and cancer patients. The method was immunoSEQ multiplex PCR; TCRdb's version includes in-frame clones alone and lacks a portion of them. The table lists 150,000 to 200,000 clones, almost 90% of them singletons. The CDR3 runs 14 residues. Between the trimmed V and J ends, which lost 3 bases and 5 bases, there was a span of 13 bases. Germline loops: CDR1 SGHTA, CDR2 FQGNSA. J is TRBJ1-2 and V is TRBV7-2; D is unresolved. Sequenced input: blood. The receptor's source is a woman aged 45-65 years in good health. CDR3 amino acids: CASSFLGFSYGYTF. CDR3 nucleotide sequence: TGTGCCAGCAGCTTCCTTGGTTTTTCTTATGGCTACACCTTC. The full variable domain, rest sourced from reference TRBV7-2 and TRBJ1-2, is GAGVSQSPSNKVTEKGKDVELRCDPISGHTALYWYRQSLGQGLEFLIYFQGNSAPDKSGLPSDRFSAERTGGSVSTLTIQRTQQEDSAVYLCASSFLGFSYGYTFGSGTRLTVV.